The 20 T cell receptor beta chains given below trace back to one sample, sequenced in a study of control samples from healthy donors and cancer patients. Profiling relied on immunoSEQ multiplex PCR, and the TCRdb table lists in-frame clones only, not all of them. Of about 100,000 clones in the sample, roughly 90% were seen once. Sequenced sample: blood. The receptors stem from a woman aged 45-65 years in good health.

DNA for the CDR3: TGCGCCAGCAGTCAACGACAGGGGAGGGTAACTAATGAAAAACTGTTTTTT. Its protein product is CASSQRQGRVTNEKLFF. V and J are TRBV23-1 and TRBJ1-4, with 8 bases lining up with TRBD1. TRBV23-1 is noted as an ORF with a role that remains uncertain. V lost 2 bases to trimming and J lost 1 base; unmatched junction nucleotides: 6. This CDR3 region has 17 residues.

This chain uses TRBV5-8 with TRBJ1-2; D is possibly TRBD1 (6 bases). Germline V lookup: CDR1 SGHTS, CDR2 YDEGEE. This CDR3 is 14 amino acids long. V lost 1 base and J 4 bases, leaving 11 bases between the germline ends. For the CDR3, the DNA is TGTGCCAGCAGCTTGAACAGGGTATTCTATGGCTACACCTTC. Translated: CASSLNRVFYGYTF.

The chain links TRBV7-3 to TRBJ2-5; D not certain. Germline V CDR1 and CDR2: SGHTA, FQGTGA. V was pared by 5 bases and J by 5 bases, with 12 bases between. The CDR3 has 13 amino acids. DNA for the CDR3: TGTGCCAGCAGCCCGATGGGTGACGAGACCCAGTACTTC. Its translation is CASSPMGDETQYF.

V and J are TRBV3-1 (or the pseudogene TRBV3-2) and TRBJ2-3, with 8 nucleotides matching TRBD1. V shed 4 bases, J shed 3 bases, and the junction held 9 bases outside the gene matches. This CDR3 is 16 amino acids long. The V gene's germline CDR1 is LGHDT and CDR2 YNNKEL (reference sequence). The CDR3 is CASSLIGQGGTDTQYF. The CDR3 DNA follows: TGTGCCAGCAGCCTTATCGGACAGGGTGGTACAGATACGCAGTATTTT.

The CDR3 region is CASSSPGQGGYNEQFF. The CDR3 DNA reads as TGCGCCAGCAGCTCTCCCGGACAGGGGGGCTACAATGAGCAGTTCTTC. The V gene is TRBV4-1, the J gene TRBJ2-1; 10 bases agree with TRBD1. The CDR3 has 16 residues. V lost 5 bases and J lost 3; bases outside the gene matches: 7. From germline, CDR1 is MGHRA and CDR2 YSYEKL.

A single count supports this clone. The chain combines TRBV5-1 with TRBJ1-1, with a weak D call TRBD1 (5 bases). Between the trimmed V and J ends, which lost 2 bases and 6 bases, there was a span of 17 bases. The CDR3 has 15 residues. The germline V gene has CDR1 SGHRS and CDR2 YFSETQ. The CDR3 spells CASSFTLGAAAEAFF. The CDR3 nucleotides are TGCGCCAGCAGCTTCACTCTTGGGGCCGCAGCTGAAGCTTTCTTT.

This clone was detected once. The chain carries TRBV3-1 (or the pseudogene TRBV3-2) and TRBJ1-4; D gene unclear. Germline CDR1 and CDR2: LGHDT and YNNKEL (reference sequence). The CDR3 is made up of 14 amino acids. With 4 bases removed from V and 0 bases from J, the gap between germline ends came to 6 bases. In nucleotides, the CDR3 is TGTGCCAGCAGCCGATTCGCAACTAATGAAAAACTGTTTTTT. Its translation is CASSRFATNEKLFF.

The chain joins TRBV5-5 to TRBJ2-7; 9 bases are a match to TRBD1. The ends lost 5 bases at V and 0 bases at J; junction bases unmatched: 6. Germline V gene lookup returns CDR1 SGHKS and CDR2 YYEKEE (reference sequence). The CDR3 has 15 amino acids. CDR3 amino acids: CASSHRTGASYEQYF. CDR3 DNA: TGTGCCAGCAGTCATCGGACAGGGGCCTCCTACGAGCAGTACTTC.

This clone was recorded once. This sequence joins TRBV6-2 or TRBV6-3 and TRBJ2-7, with TRBD1 matching 9 bases. CDR3 length equals 15 residues. Germline V gives CDR1 MNHEY, CDR2 SVGEGT. With 5 bases clipped from V and 2 bases from J, the junction kept 7 bases outside the gene matches. CDR3 loop: CASSPGQGYPYEQYV. CDR3 nucleotide sequence: TGTGCCAGCAGTCCAGGACAGGGGTACCCCTACGAGCAGTACGTC.

This chain connects TRBV29-1 to TRBJ1-5, with TRBD1 as a possible D gene (5 bases). The germline gives CDR1 SQVTM, CDR2 ANQGSEA. Trimming stripped 4 bases from V and 3 bases from J, with 10 bases between. The CDR3 runs to 13 residues. The CDR3 coding sequence is TGCAGCGTTGGGGCGGACACCAATCAGCCCCAGCATTTT. Translating gives CSVGADTNQPQHF.

The rearrangement uses TRBV30 and TRBJ1-2; D gene ambiguous. Germline values: CDR1 GTSNPN, CDR2 SVGIG (reference sequence). The CDR3 is made up of 12 amino acids. Trimming cost V 2 bases and J 6 bases, with 10 bases left between them. The CDR3 protein is CAWSPGGNGYTF. The CDR3 DNA reads as TGTGCCTGGAGTCCCGGAGGGAATGGCTACACCTTC.

This chain links TRBV4-3 with TRBJ2-1; 11 bases map to TRBD2. The V segment lost 1 base and the J segment 8 bases; nucleotides outside the gene matches: 4. The CDR3 has 15 amino acids. Germline V gene data show CDR1 as LGHNA and CDR2 as YSLEER. CDR3 region: CASSQALAGADEQFF. The CDR3 region has the DNA TGCGCCAGCAGCCAAGCACTAGCGGGAGCTGATGAGCAGTTCTTC.

The chain uses TRBV6-5 and TRBJ1-5, with D possibly being TRBD1 (6 bases). V lost 4 bases, J lost 2 bases, and 12 bases lay in between. The CDR3 length is 15 residues. From germline, CDR1 is MNHEY and CDR2 SVGAGI. The CDR3 DNA sequence: TGTGCCAGCAGTTTCGGGTCAGGGGGCAATCAGCCCCAGCATTTT. It yields the protein CASSFGSGGNQPQHF.

The chain employs TRBV2 and TRBJ1-6, with unresolved D. This CDR3 comprises 14 residues. Germline loops: CDR1 SNHLY, CDR2 FYNNEI. V was cut by 1 base and J by 10 bases, with 11 bases left in between. In DNA form, the CDR3 reads TGTGCCAGCAGTGAAGATGGGGTAGGATCACCCCTCCACTTT. Its protein product is CASSEDGVGSPLHF.

The V gene is TRBV6-5, the J gene TRBJ2-2; D ambiguous. The germline V gene encodes CDR1 MNHEY and CDR2 SVGAGI. The CDR3 length is 12 residues. V was pared by 1 base and J by 6 bases, with 3 bases between. CDR3 nucleotides: TGTGCCAGCAGTTACTACGCCGGGGAGCTGTTTTTT. It translates to CASSYYAGELFF.

This chain connects TRBV19 to TRBJ2-7; D not certain. Per the germline V gene, CDR1 is LNHDA and CDR2 is SQIVND (reference sequence). This CDR3 is 16 amino acids long. V gave up 5 bases and J gave up 2 bases, with 19 bases separating them. The CDR3 here is CASSAPWSLVAYEQYV. The CDR3 DNA follows: TGTGCCAGTAGTGCCCCTTGGTCCCTAGTAGCCTACGAGCAGTACGTC.

V and J are TRBV24-1 and TRBJ1-1, with D maybe TRBD1 (5 bases). Trimming stripped 10 bases from V and 3 bases from J, with 11 bases between. The germline V gene has CDR1 KGHDR and CDR2 SFDVKD. The CDR3 covers 12 residues. The CDR3 DNA sequence: TGTGCCACACTCTGGGGGGACACTGAAGCTTTCTTT. This gives the protein CATLWGDTEAFF.

J is TRBJ2-6 and V is TRBV27; D not certain. Trimming removed 3 bases at V and 2 bases at J, with 8 bases between. The CDR3 is 15 residues long. CDR1 and CDR2 from the germline V gene are MNHEY and SMNVEV (reference sequence). CDR3 amino acids: CASSFYIAGANVLTF. In DNA, the CDR3 is TGTGCCAGCAGTTTCTACATTGCTGGGGCCAACGTCCTGACTTTC.

This chain links TRBV30 with TRBJ2-5; the D is unclear. Germline CDR1 GTSNPN, CDR2 SVGIG (reference sequence). V was trimmed by 1 base and J by 0 bases, leaving 0 bases between them. CDR3 length: 11 residues. CDR3 loop: CAWSDQETQYF. The CDR3 DNA sequence: TGTGCCTGGAGTGACCAAGAGACCCAGTACTTC.

The CDR3 DNA follows: TGTGCTAGTGGCCTGGGGGCGGACACCTTTTGGGGGGAGCTGTTTTTT. This translates into CASGLGADTFWGELFF. This chain uses TRBV12-5 with TRBJ2-2; maybe TRBD1 (6 bases). V lost 6 bases and J 8 bases, leaving 22 bases between the germline ends. This CDR3 is built from 16 residues. Germline CDR1 reads LGHNT; CDR2 reads FRNRAP.